This TCR beta chain came from a study of beta chain features in type 1 diabetes. Findings and limits, study-wide: For Type 1 diabetes patients, all four CD4+ subsets carried TCRB CDR3s that were moderately but significantly shorter.

This clone was counted only a few times. Its cognate antigen is unknown. This sample includes further DNA sequences coding for the same CDR3. Averaging around 110 mL, one heparinised blood draw came from each individual donor. Stem cell-like memory, regulatory, central memory and naive CD4+ cells were sorted via CD45RO/CCR7/CD25/CD127/CD95/CD27. Reverse transcription of all isolated RNA meant that expressed TCRB transcripts were sequenced. Only in-frame clones appear in the TCRdb table, and some are missing; sequencing was by immunoSEQ multiplex PCR. The sample consists of some 290,000 clones, 24% of them appearing once. Germline V gene sequence: CDR1 SQVTM, CDR2 ANQGSEA. The CDR3 totals 13 residues. Losses at the gene ends were 4 bases for V and 3 bases for J; bases not matched to a gene: 1.

This clonotype was sampled from a woman aged 25 to 39 with type 1 diabetes. The rearrangement links TRBV29-1 to TRBJ2-1; 9 bases line up with TRBD1. Material: naive CD4+ T cells from blood. The CDR3 reads CSVVGQGYNEQFF. The DNA for the CDR3 is TGCAGCGTTGTGGGACAGGGCTACAATGAGCAGTTCTTC.